What follows is one TCR beta chain and its context. V lost 10 bases and J 8 bases, leaving 36 bases between the germline ends. The germline V gene has CDR1 LNHDA and CDR2 SQIVND (reference sequence). There are 19 residues in the CDR3. The data originate from a study of blood T cell repertoires in COVID-19. Looking at the study overall: PBMCs, B-cell-depleted T cells, or T cells were the source of the cDNA or gDNA that made up the material.

Cohort assignment relied on participant-reported clinical history. In the original workflow: Reference gene primer amplification yielded estimated nucleated cell counts. The repertoire was sequenced with immunoSEQ multiplex PCR; TCRdb's copy has only in-frame clones and lacks some. The V and J calls and the clone size are those of that table, but D and trimming were determined from the DNA. In the table there are around 210,000 clones, roughly 90% of which are singletons. The sample comprised PBMCs or T cells enriched from blood (not recorded which). The chain has TRBV19 and TRBJ2-4; possibly TRBD1 for D (5 bases). The receptor comes from a woman younger than 35 who had recovered from COVID-19. The CDR3 reads CATRNRPISPWGKNDIQYF. The DNA of the CDR3 is TGTGCCACACGGAACAGGCCCATATCCCCTTGGGGTAAAAACGACATTCAGTACTTC.